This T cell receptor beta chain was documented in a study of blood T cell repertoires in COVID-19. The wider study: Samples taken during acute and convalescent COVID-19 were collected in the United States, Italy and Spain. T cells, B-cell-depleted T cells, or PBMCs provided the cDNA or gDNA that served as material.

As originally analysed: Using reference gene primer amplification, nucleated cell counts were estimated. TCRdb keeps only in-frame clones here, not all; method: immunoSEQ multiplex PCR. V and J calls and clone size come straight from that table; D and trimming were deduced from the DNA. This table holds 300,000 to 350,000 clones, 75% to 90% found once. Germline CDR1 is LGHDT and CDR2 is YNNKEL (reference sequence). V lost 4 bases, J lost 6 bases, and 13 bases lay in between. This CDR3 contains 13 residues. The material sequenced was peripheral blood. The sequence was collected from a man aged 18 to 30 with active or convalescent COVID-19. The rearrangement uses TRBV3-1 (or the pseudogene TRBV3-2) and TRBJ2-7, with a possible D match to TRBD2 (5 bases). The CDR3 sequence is CASSPLVGSEQYF. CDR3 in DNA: TGTGCCAGCAGCCCGCTAGTGGGGAGCGAGCAGTACTTC.